A selection of T cell receptor beta chains follows, all from one sample in a study of shared clonotypes between healthy human individuals. Sequenced by immunoSEQ multiplex PCR; TCRdb stores in-frame clones only, minus some. The table records 450,000 to 700,000 clones, just under 97% of them present only once. The sample consisted of naive CD8+ T cells sorted from blood. These receptor sequences come from a woman between 25 and 40 years old in good health. CDR3s include the opening cysteine and the closing phenylalanine or tryptophan. D genes are given only for firm matches. The size of a clone is reported for some rows only, either as once, few or many, or as a class for expanded clones.

j_call d_call v_call clone_size cdr3_nt cdr3_aa
TRBJ2-3 . TRBV27 . TGTGCCAGCAGTGGTAATCTACTGGGAGATACGCAGTATTTT CASSGNLLGDTQYF
TRBJ2-3 TRBD2 TRBV7-8 once TGTGCCAGCAGCTCTGGGACTAGCCGATTCACAGATACGCAGTATTTT CASSSGTSRFTDTQYF
TRBJ2-7 . TRBV19 . TGTGCCAGTAGTTACCGACAGGCTAGCTCCTACGAGCAGTACTTC CASSYRQASSYEQYF
TRBJ2-2 TRBD1 TRBV27 . TGTGCCAGCAGTTCCCAGACAGGGGGCACCACCGGGGAGCTGTTTTTT CASSSQTGGTTGELFF
TRBJ2-7 TRBD2 TRBV29-1 . TGCAGCGTTGTAGTAGCGGGAGTTTTATACGAGCAGTACTTC CSVVVAGVLYEQYF
TRBJ2-2 . TRBV9 . TGTGCCAGCAGCGTAGAGGGGCAGTTTAACACCGGGGAGCTGTTTTTT CASSVEGQFNTGELFF
TRBJ2-1 TRBD2 TRBV7-2 . TGTGCCAGCAGCTGGCTAGCGGGACTGCAGTTCTTC CASSWLAGLQFF
TRBJ2-5 . TRBV13 . TGTGCCAGCAGCCACCGTTGGGGCGGGAACCAAGAGACCCAGTACTTC CASSHRWGGNQETQYF
TRBJ1-2 TRBD1 TRBV6-5 . TGTGCCAGCAGTCCCGGGACAGGGGCCTATGGCTACACCTTC CASSPGTGAYGYTF
TRBJ2-2 . TRBV27 . TGTGCCAGCAGTCTTGCCTCCGGGGAGCTGTTTTTT CASSLASGELFF
TRBJ1-3 . TRBV9 . TGTGCCAGCAGCGTAGGGGGGCGGCTGCTTAGCTCTGGAAACACCATATATTTT CASSVGGRLLSSGNTIYF
TRBJ2-5 TRBD2 TRBV5-6 . TGTGCCAGCAGCCCTCGCTGGGCTAGCGGGAGGACGGAGACCCAGTACTTC CASSPRWASGRTETQYF
TRBJ1-1 TRBD1 TRBV10-3 . TGTGCCATCAGTGAAGGGACAGGCATGAACACTGAAGCTTTCTTT CAISEGTGMNTEAFF
TRBJ2-1 TRBD2 TRBV30 . TGTGCCTGGGCTAGCGGGAGGCTCCACTACAATGAGCAGTTCTTC CAWASGRLHYNEQFF
TRBJ2-7 TRBD1 TRBV4-1 once TGCGCCAGCAGCCTTCGGGACAGGGGTAACGAGCAGTACTTC CASSLRDRGNEQYF
TRBJ2-3 . TRBV5-4 once TGTGCCAGCAGCTTGGGGGCGGCCACAGATACGCAGTATTTT CASSLGAATDTQYF
TRBJ2-3 . TRBV25-1 . TGTGCCAGCAGGTTATCTGGGATTGGAACAGATACGCAGTATTTT CASRLSGIGTDTQYF
TRBJ2-5 . TRBV5-6 once TGTGCCAGCAGCCACTCTTGGGGTCGGGAGACCCAGTACTTC CASSHSWGRETQYF
TRBJ1-1 . TRBV19 once TGTGCCAGTAGTCTAACCGGGTTGAGCACTGAAGCTTTCTTT CASSLTGLSTEAFF
TRBJ2-3 TRBD2 TRBV11-2 . TGTGCCAGCAGCTCTAGACTAGCGGGAGTCCGGGCAGATACGCAGTATTTT CASSSRLAGVRADTQYF
TRBJ1-2 . TRBV10-3 . TGTGCCATCAGTGAGTCGGGGGCTGAGGGCTATGGCTACACCTTC CAISESGAEGYGYTF
TRBJ1-5 . TRBV28 . TGTGCCACCGGGACGGTTTCTAGCAATCAGCCCCAGCATTTT CATGTVSSNQPQHF
TRBJ2-7 TRBD1 TRBV2 . TGTGCCAGCAGTAACAGGGGGGATCACTACGAGCAGTACTTC CASSNRGDHYEQYF
TRBJ1-1 . TRBV28 . TGTGCCAGCTATCTTACAGTGAACACTGAAGCTTTCTTT CASYLTVNTEAFF
TRBJ2-5 . TRBV7-8 . TGTGCCAGCAGCGTACGGGCTTCGAGCGTGGGACAAGAGACCCAGTACTTC CASSVRASSVGQETQYF
TRBJ1-5 TRBD1 TRBV28 . TGTGCCTCCGGGGACAGGGGGGGGGTATATAGCAATCAGCCCCAGCATTTT CASGDRGGVYSNQPQHF
TRBJ1-4 . TRBV9 . TGTGCCAGCAGCGGGTCACAGGAAAAACTGTTTTTT CASSGSQEKLFF
TRBJ2-3 . TRBV9 . TGTGCCAGCAGCGTAGGAACTCGCACAGATACGCAGTATTTT CASSVGTRTDTQYF
TRBJ1-4 TRBD1 TRBV9 . TGTGCCAGCAGCAGCCCGGGACAGGGTTACGAAAAACTGTTTTTT CASSSPGQGYEKLFF
TRBJ1-2 TRBD1 TRBV19 . TGTGCCAGTAGCGCAGGGGGCCGACCTTATGGCTACACCTTC CASSAGGRPYGYTF
TRBJ1-4 TRBD1 TRBV6-1 . TGTGCCAGCAGTGAAACCCGACAGGGGGCCTGGGTTGAAAAACTGTTTTTT CASSETRQGAWVEKLFF